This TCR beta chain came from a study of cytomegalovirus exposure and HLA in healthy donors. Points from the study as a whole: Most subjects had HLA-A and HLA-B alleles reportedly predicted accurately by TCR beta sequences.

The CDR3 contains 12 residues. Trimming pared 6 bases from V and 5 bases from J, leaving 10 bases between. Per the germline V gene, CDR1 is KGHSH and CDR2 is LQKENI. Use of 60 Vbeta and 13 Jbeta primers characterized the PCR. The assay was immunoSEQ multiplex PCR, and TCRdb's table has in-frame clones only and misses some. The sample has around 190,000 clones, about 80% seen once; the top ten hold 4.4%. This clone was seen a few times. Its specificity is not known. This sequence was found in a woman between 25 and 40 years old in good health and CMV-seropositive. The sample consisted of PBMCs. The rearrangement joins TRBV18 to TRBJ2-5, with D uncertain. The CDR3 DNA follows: TGTGCCAGCTCCCCCCCGTCGGAGACCCAGTACTTC. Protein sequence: CASSPPSETQYF. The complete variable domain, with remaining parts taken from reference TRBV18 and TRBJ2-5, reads NAGVMQNPRHLVRRRGQEARLRCSPMKGHSHVYWYRQLPEEGLKFMVYLQKENIIDESGMPKERFSAEFPKEGPSILRIQQVVRGDSAAYFCASSPPSETQYFGPGTRLLVL.